The sequence of this T cell receptor (beta chain) was determined in a study of cytomegalovirus exposure and HLA in healthy donors. Per the germline V gene, CDR1 is SGHDT and CDR2 is YYEEEE. The length of the CDR3 is 11 residues. V lost 4 bases, J lost 1 base, and 3 bases lay in between. As to this clone: Its antigen is undetermined.

Primers for the PCR totalled 60 Vbeta and 13 Jbeta. TCRdb's table, derived via immunoSEQ multiplex PCR, lists solely in-frame clones and lacks some. Among roughly 170,000 clones listed, 65% to 80% were seen once. General study findings and limits: Cytomegalovirus-associated status was assigned to 164 TCR beta chains.

The sequence came from a woman aged 25 to 39 in good health and CMV-seronegative. Sequencing was done on a sample of PBMCs. This chain links TRBV5-6 with TRBJ2-7; D call uncertain. DNA for the CDR3: TGTGCCAGCAGCCAATCCTACGAGCAGTACTTC. Amino acid sequence: CASSQSYEQYF.